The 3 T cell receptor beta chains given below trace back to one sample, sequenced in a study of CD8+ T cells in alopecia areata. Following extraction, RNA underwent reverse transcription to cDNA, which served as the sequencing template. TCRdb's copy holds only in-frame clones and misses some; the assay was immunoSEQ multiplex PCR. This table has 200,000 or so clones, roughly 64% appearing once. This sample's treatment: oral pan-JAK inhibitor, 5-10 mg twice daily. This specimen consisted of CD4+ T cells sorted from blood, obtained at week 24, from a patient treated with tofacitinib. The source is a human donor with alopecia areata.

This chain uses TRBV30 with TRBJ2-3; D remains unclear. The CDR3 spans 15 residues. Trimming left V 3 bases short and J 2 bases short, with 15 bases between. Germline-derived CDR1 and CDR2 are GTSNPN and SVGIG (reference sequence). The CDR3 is CAWRPSVGITDTQYF. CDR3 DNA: TGTGCCTGGAGACCAAGTGTGGGAATCACAGATACGCAGTATTTT.

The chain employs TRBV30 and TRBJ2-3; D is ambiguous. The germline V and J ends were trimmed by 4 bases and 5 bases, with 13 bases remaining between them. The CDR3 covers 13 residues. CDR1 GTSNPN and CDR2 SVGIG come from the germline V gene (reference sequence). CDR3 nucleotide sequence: TGTGCCTGGAACTGGGTACACGAAGATACGCAGTATTTT. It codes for CAWNWVHEDTQYF.

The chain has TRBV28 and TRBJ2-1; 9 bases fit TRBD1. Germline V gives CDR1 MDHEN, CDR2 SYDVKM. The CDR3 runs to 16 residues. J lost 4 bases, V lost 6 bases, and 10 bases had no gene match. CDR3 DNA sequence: TGTGCCAGCAGCCCAGCCGGGACAGGGCTTTACAATGAGCAGTTCTTC. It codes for CASSPAGTGLYNEQFF.